The rows below give T cell receptor beta chains drawn from one sample of a study of T cells in Graves' hyperthyroidism and ophthalmopathy. TCRdb re-analysed the multiplex PCR reads in MiXCR, keeping a single row per CDR3 protein. The sample records a few hundred thousand distinct CDR3 sequences, about 18% being singletons. Sequencing used blood. The receptors come from a man younger than 35 with Graves' ophthalmopathy. CDR3s include the opening cysteine and the closing phenylalanine or tryptophan. The D gene is left open where the match is weak. Rows give clone size only sometimes, using once, few, many, or a class for an expanded clone.

J	D	V	size	CDR3	DNA
TRBJ1-1	.	TRBV28	many	CASSLYGLNTEAFF	TGTGCCAGCAGTTTGTACGGCCTGAACACTGAAGCTTTCTTT
TRBJ2-5	TRBD1	TRBV14	.	CASSRWDSSQETQYF	TGTGCCAGCAGCCGTTGGGACAGTTCCCAAGAGACCCAGTACTTC
TRBJ1-1	.	TRBV5-4	few	CASSPRGGTFTEAFF	TGTGCCAGCAGCCCAAGGGGGGGGACATTCACTGAAGCTTTCTTT
TRBJ1-1	.	TRBV5-8	.	CASSLGRQVNTEAFF	TGTGCCAGCAGCTTGGGGAGGCAGGTGAACACTGAAGCTTTCTTT
TRBJ1-5	.	TRBV7-6	.	CASSLEPGPHQPQHF	TGTGCCAGCAGCTTAGAACCAGGCCCTCATCAGCCCCAGCATTTT
TRBJ2-1	TRBD2	TRBV2	.	CASGGLAGIIEQFF	TGTGCCAGCGGGGGACTAGCGGGGATCATTGAGCAGTTCTTC
TRBJ2-7	TRBD1	TRBV2	.	CASSDGTGVGEQYF	TGTGCCAGCAGTGACGGGACAGGGGTTGGCGAGCAGTACTTC
TRBJ1-5	TRBD1	TRBV3-1	many	CASSQMTGQGQPQHF	TGTGCCAGCAGCCAAATGACAGGGCAGGGTCAGCCCCAGCATTTT
TRBJ2-1	.	TRBV29-1	.	CRGVEGGYNEQFF	TGCAGAGGGGTAGAGGGGGGATATAATGAGCAGTTCTTC
TRBJ1-1	.	TRBV6-5	few	CASSYSRGGAEAFF	TGTGCCAGCAGTTACTCGAGGGGAGGCGCTGAAGCTTTCTTT
TRBJ1-5	TRBD1	TRBV15	many	CATSGDRGPIQPQHF	TGTGCCACCAGCGGCGACAGGGGGCCTATTCAGCCCCAGCATTTT